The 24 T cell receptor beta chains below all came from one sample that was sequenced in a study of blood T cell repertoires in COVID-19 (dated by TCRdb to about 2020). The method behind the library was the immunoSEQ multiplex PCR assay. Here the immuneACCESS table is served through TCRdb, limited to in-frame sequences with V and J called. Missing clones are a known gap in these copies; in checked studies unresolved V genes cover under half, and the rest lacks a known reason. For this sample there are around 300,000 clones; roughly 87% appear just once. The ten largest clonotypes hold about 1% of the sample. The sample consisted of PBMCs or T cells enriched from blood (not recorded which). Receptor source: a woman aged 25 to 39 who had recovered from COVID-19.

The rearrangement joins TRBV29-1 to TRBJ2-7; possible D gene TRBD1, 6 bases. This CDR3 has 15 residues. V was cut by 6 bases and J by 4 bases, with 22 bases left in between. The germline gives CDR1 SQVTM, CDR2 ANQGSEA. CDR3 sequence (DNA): TGCAGCGTCGGCCTAGGGACATTTCGAGGTTACGAGCAGTACTTC. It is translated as CSVGLGTFRGYEQYF.

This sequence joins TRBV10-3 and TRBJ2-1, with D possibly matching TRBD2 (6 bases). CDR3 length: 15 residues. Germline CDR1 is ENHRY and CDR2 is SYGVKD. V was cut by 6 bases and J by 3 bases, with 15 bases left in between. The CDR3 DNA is TGTGCCATCAGGGAGGGGCAGAGGGTCTACAATGAGCAGTTCTTC. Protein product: CAIREGQRVYNEQFF.

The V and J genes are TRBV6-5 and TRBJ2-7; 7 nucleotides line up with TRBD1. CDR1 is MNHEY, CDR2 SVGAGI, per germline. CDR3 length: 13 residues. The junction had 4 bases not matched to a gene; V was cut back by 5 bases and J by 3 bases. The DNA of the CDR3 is TGTGCCAGCAGTCGAGGGGGCCTCTACGAGCAGTACTTC. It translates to CASSRGGLYEQYF.

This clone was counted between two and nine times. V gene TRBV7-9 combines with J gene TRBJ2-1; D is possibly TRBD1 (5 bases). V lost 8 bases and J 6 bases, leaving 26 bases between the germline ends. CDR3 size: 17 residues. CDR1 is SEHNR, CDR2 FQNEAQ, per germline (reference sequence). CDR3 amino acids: CASGTRRGAGFRNEQFF. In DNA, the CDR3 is TGTGCCAGCGGTACCCGCCGTGGGGCCGGTTTCCGCAATGAGCAGTTCTTC.

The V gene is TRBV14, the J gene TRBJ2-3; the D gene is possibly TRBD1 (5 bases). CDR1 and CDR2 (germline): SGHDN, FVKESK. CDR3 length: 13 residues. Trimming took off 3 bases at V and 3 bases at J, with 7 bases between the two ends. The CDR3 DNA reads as TGTGCCAGCAGCCAGGGGCTGACAGATACGCAGTATTTT. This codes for CASSQGLTDTQYF. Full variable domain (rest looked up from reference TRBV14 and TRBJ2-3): EAGVTQFPSHSVIEKGQTVTLRCDPISGHDNLYWYRRVMGKEIKFLLHFVKESKQDESGMPNNRFLAERTGGTYSTLKVQPAELEDSGVYFCASSQGLTDTQYFGPGTRLTVL.

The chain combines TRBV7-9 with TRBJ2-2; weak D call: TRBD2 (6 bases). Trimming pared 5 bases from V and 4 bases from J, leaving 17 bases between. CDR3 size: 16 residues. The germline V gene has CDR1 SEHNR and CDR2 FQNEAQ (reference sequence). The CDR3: CASSRRRPGVTGELFF. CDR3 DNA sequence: TGTGCCAGCAGCCGACGGCGACCGGGGGTCACCGGGGAGCTGTTTTTT.

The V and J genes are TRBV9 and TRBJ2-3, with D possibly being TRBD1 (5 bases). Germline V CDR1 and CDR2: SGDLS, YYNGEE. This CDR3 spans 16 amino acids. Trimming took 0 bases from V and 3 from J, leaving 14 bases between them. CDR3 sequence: CASSVVGHRQTDTQYF. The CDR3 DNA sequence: TGTGCCAGCAGCGTAGTAGGGCACAGACAGACAGATACGCAGTATTTT.

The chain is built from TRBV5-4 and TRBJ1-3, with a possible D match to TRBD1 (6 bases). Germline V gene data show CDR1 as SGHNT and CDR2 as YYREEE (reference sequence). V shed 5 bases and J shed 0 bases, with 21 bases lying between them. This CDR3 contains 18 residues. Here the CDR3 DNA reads TGTGCCAGCAGTACGCGTGGGGGGGCGGAACTCTCTGGAAACACCATATATTTT. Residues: CASSTRGGAELSGNTIYF. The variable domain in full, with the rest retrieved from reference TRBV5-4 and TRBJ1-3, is ETGVTQSPTHLIKTRGQQVTLRCSSQSGHNTVSWYQQALGQGPQFIFQYYREEENGRGNFPPRFSGLQFPNYSSELNVNALELDDSALYLCASSTRGGAELSGNTIYFGEGSWLTVV.

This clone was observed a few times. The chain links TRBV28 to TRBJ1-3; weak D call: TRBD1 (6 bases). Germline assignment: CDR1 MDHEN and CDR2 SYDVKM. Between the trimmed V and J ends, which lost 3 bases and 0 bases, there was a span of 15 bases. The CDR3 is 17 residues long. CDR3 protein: CASSFLRRQVSGNTIYF. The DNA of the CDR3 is TGTGCCAGCAGTTTTTTACGCCGACAGGTCTCTGGAAACACCATATATTTT.

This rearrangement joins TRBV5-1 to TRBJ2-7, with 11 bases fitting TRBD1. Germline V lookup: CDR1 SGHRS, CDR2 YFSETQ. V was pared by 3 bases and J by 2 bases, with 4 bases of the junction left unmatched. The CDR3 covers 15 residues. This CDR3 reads CASSWGQGVTYEQYF. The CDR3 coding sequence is TGCGCCAGCAGCTGGGGACAGGGGGTCACCTACGAGCAGTACTTC.

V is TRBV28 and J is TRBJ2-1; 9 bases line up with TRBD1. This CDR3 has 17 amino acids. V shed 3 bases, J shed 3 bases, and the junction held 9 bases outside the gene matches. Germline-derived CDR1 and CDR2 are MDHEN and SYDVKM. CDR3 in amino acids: CASSFVRTGEFYNEQFF. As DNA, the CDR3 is TGTGCCAGCAGTTTTGTTCGGACAGGGGAGTTCTACAATGAGCAGTTCTTC.

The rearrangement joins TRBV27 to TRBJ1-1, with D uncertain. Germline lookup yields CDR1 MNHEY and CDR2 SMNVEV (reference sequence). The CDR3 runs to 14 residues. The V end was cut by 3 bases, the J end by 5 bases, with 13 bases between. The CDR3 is CASSFRRSNTEAFF. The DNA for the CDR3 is TGTGCCAGCAGTTTTAGGCGGTCGAATACTGAAGCTTTCTTT.

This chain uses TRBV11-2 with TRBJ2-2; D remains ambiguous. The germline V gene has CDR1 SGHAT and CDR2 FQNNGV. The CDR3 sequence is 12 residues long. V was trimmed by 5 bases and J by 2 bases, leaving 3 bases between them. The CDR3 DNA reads TGTGCCAGCAGCCAAAACACCGGGGAGCTGTTTTTT. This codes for CASSQNTGELFF. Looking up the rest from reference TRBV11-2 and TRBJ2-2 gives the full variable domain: EAGVAQSPRYKIIEKRQSVAFWCNPISGHATLYWYQQILGQGPKLLIQFQNNGVVDDSQLPKDRFSAERLKGVDSTLKIQPAKLEDSAVYLCASSQNTGELFFGEGSRLTVL.

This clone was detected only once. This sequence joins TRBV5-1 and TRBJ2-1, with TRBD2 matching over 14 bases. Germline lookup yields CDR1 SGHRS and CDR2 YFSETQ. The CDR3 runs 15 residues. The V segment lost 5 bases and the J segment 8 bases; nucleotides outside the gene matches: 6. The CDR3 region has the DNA TGCGCCAGCAGTTATACGGGACTAGCGGGAGATGAGCAGTTCTTC. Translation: CASSYTGLAGDEQFF.

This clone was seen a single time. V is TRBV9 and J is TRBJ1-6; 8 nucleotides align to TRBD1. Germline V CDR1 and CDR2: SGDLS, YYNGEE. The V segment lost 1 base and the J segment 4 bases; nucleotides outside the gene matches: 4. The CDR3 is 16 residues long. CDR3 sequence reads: CASSVTRDRYNSPLHF. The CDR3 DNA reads TGTGCCAGCAGCGTAACCCGGGACAGGTATAATTCACCCCTCCACTTT.

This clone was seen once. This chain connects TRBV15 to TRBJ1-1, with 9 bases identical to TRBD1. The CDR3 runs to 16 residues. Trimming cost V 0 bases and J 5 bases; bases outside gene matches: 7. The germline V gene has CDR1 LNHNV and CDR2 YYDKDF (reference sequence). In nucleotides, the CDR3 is TGTGCCACCAGCAGAGACCCCACAGGGGGCCGAACTGAAGCTTTCTTT. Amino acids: CATSRDPTGGRTEAFF.

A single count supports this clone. CDR3 in DNA: TGTGCCAGCAGCTTGGCTCCCGGGACAGGGCCCAAATCTAATGAGCAGTTCTTC. It yields the protein CASSLAPGTGPKSNEQFF. This rearrangement joins TRBV5-8 to TRBJ2-1; TRBD1 matches 9 bases. This CDR3 region has 18 residues. Looked up from germline, CDR1 is SGHTS and CDR2 is YDEGEE. V was pared by 0 bases and J by 7 bases, with 14 bases of the junction left unmatched.

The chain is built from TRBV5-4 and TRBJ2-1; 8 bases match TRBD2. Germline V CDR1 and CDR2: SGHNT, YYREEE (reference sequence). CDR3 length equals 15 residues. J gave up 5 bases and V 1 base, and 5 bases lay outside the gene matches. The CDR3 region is CASSLFTSGNNEQFF. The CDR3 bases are TGTGCCAGCAGCTTGTTCACTAGCGGTAACAATGAGCAGTTCTTC.

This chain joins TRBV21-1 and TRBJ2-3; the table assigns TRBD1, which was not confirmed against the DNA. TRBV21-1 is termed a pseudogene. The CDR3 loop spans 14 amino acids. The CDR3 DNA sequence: TGTGCCAGCAGCAAAGGGCCGACAGAAGATACGCAGTATTTT. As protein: CASSKGPTEDTQYF.

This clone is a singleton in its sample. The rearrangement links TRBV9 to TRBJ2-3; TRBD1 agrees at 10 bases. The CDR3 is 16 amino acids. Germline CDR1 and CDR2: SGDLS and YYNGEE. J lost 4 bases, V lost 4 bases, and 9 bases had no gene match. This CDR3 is CASSPQTGGGADTQYF. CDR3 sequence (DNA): TGTGCCAGCAGCCCGCAGACAGGGGGCGGGGCAGATACGCAGTATTTT.

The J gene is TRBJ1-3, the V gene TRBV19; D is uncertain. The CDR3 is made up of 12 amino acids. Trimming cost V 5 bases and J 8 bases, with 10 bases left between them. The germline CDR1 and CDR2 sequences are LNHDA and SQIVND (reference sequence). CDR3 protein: CASSQEPHTIYF. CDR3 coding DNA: TGTGCCAGTAGTCAAGAGCCGCACACCATATATTTT.

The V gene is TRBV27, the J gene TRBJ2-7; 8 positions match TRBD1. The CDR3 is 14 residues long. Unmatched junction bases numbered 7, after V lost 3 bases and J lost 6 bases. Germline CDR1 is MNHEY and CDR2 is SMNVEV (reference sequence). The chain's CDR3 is CASSFTQGGREQYF. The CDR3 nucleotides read TGTGCCAGCAGTTTTACACAGGGGGGCCGCGAGCAGTACTTC.

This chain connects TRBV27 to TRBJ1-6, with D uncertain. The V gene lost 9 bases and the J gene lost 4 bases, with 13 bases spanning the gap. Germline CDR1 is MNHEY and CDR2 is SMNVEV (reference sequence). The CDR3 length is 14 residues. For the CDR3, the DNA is TGTGCCAGTACAAGCCGAGGTTATAATTCACCCCTCCACTTT. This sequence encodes CASTSRGYNSPLHF.

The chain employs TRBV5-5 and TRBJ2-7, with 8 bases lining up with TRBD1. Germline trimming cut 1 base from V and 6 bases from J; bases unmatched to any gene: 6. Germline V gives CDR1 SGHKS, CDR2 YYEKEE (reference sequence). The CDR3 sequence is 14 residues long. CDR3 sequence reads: CASSLSDRVTEQYF. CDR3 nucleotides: TGTGCCAGCAGCTTGTCGGACAGGGTAACCGAGCAGTACTTC.